One and the same sample provided the 24 T cell receptor beta chains below, sequenced in a study of T cell repertoires in cytomegalovirus infection. MiXCR, run by TCRdb on the reads, gives a single entry per CDR3 protein. The sample lists roughly 230,000 distinct CDR3 sequences, around 15% occurring once. Sequenced input: CD8+ T cells from PBMCs. The receptors derive from a human donor in good health (CMV status not recorded). Some clones in this sample may be carry-over from other donors' samples.

The rearrangement uses TRBV20-1 and TRBJ2-7; 10 bases fit TRBD2. CDR1 and CDR2 (germline): DFQATT, SNEGSKA (reference sequence). CDR3 length: 17 amino acids. Germline trimming cut 2 bases from V and 0 bases from J; bases unmatched to any gene: 10. This CDR3 is CSARLNQAGGSSYEQYF. CDR3 DNA: TGCAGTGCTAGACTGAACCAAGCGGGGGGGAGCTCCTACGAGCAGTACTTC.

CDR3 DNA: TGCGCCAGCAGCACGGACGGACAGGGTTCAAATCAGCCCCAGCATTTT. Protein sequence: CASSTDGQGSNQPQHF. This chain joins TRBV5-1 and TRBJ1-5, with 8 bases matching TRBD1. CDR1 and CDR2 from the germline V gene are SGHRS and YFSETQ. CDR3 size: 16 residues. With 4 bases clipped from V and 4 bases from J, the junction kept 10 bases outside the gene matches.

V usage is TRBV28 and J usage is TRBJ1-1, with D unclear. CDR3 size: 15 residues. Per the germline V gene, CDR1 is MDHEN and CDR2 is SYDVKM. Trimming stripped 5 bases from V and 0 bases from J, with 13 bases between. The CDR3 DNA is TGTGCCAGCAGTCTGGCCCAGGAAATGAACACTGAAGCTTTCTTT. This encodes CASSLAQEMNTEAFF.

This sequence joins TRBV27 and TRBJ2-3, with D possibly being TRBD1 or TRBD2 (5 bases each). Germline V gene data show CDR1 as MNHEY and CDR2 as SMNVEV (reference sequence). The CDR3 is made up of 12 amino acids. For the CDR3, the DNA is TGTGCGACGGGGACGGGCACAGATACGCAGTATTTT. This translates into CATGTGTDTQYF.

This clonotype was detected a few times. The CDR3 DNA sequence: TGTGCCAGCAGTGATCCGGGAAGGGATGAGCAGTTCTTC. Translated: CASSDPGRDEQFF. This sequence joins TRBV2 and TRBJ2-1, with D maybe TRBD2 (5 bases). The ends were cut back, 3 bases at V and 8 bases at J, with 11 bases in the middle. The germline gives CDR1 SNHLY, CDR2 FYNNEI. This CDR3 region has 13 residues.

This clonotype was recorded many times. The chain joins TRBV28 to TRBJ2-1; 8 positions agree with TRBD2. V dropped 5 bases and J dropped 8; count of bases not matched to a gene: 14. The CDR3 has 16 residues. Germline V gives CDR1 MDHEN, CDR2 SYDVKM. CDR3 nucleotide sequence: TGTGCCAGCAGTCCCCGCGGGGGGTCGGGGTCCTATGAGCAGTTCTTC. Translating it yields CASSPRGGSGSYEQFF.

On this clonotype itself: One end of the junction does not line up with germline, which may come from a read error. The J gene is TRBJ1-6, the V gene TRBV6-1; D not certain. This CDR3 is built from 17 residues. In germline, CDR1 is MNHNS, CDR2 SASEGT. CDR3 loop: CASGETTELDYNSPLHF. DNA of the CDR3: TGTGCCAGCGGTGAAACTACAGAGCTCGACTATAATTCACCCCTCCACTTT.

This clonotype appeared a few times. The chain recombines TRBV7-9 with TRBJ2-5, with D unclear. Trimming removed 1 base from V and 4 bases from J, with 13 bases in between. The CDR3 contains 15 residues. CDR1 is SEHNR and CDR2 is FQNEAQ in the germline V gene (reference sequence). The CDR3 protein is CASSLVGRQRETQYF. The CDR3 DNA is TGTGCCAGCAGCTTAGTAGGACGGCAACGAGAGACCCAGTACTTC.

This clonotype was seen more than once but under ten times. The rearrangement uses TRBV28 and TRBJ1-1; TRBD1 is a possible D gene (5 bases). V lost 6 bases and J lost 5, with 16 bases in between. This CDR3 has 14 amino acids. In germline, CDR1 is MDHEN, CDR2 SYDVKM. The CDR3 region is CASSDGGTGTEAFF. CDR3 nucleotide sequence: TGTGCCAGCAGCGATGGGGGGACGGGGACTGAAGCTTTCTTT.

This clonotype turned up a few times. The J gene is TRBJ2-7, the V gene TRBV20-1, with no clear D. The CDR3 is 17 amino acids. V was cut by 5 bases and J by 5 bases, with 28 bases left in between. CDR1 DFQATT and CDR2 SNEGSKA come from the germline V gene (reference sequence). CDR3 coding DNA: TGCAGTGCTGGGAACCCGGACGGAGCGAGATTTTCCGACGAGCAGTACTTC. This sequence encodes CSAGNPDGARFSDEQYF.

The V gene is TRBV12-3 or TRBV12-4, the J gene TRBJ2-1; 9 nucleotides align to TRBD2. V shed 1 base and J 7 bases; nucleotides not matched to a gene: 2. This CDR3 has 14 amino acids. DNA for the CDR3: TGTGCCAGCAGTTTAGGGGGACTAGCTAATGAGCAGTTCTTC. Protein product: CASSLGGLANEQFF.

The gene calls are TRBV28 and TRBJ1-5; D gene unclear. CDR3 length: 14 residues. Germline V gene data show CDR1 as MDHEN and CDR2 as SYDVKM. V dropped 3 bases and J dropped 8 bases, with 14 bases sitting between them. The CDR3 reads CASSFSPRLEPQHF. CDR3 coding DNA: TGTGCCAGCAGTTTTTCCCCCAGGCTTGAGCCCCAGCATTTT.

Many counts were recorded for this clonotype. The chain uses TRBV7-6 and TRBJ2-1; 7 bases fit TRBD2. The germline CDR1 and CDR2 sequences are SGHVS and FNYEAQ. Losses at the gene ends were 4 bases for V and 4 bases for J; bases not matched to a gene: 7. CDR3 length: 15 residues. For the CDR3, the DNA is TGTGCCAGCAGCTCCGGGACTACGTCGTACAATGAGCAGTTCTTC. This translates into CASSSGTTSYNEQFF. Variable domain in full (rest from reference TRBV7-6 and TRBJ2-1): GAGVSQSPRYKVTKRGQDVALRCDPISGHVSLYWYRQALGQGPEFLTYFNYEAQQDKSGLPNDRFSAERPEGSISTLTIQRTEQRDSAMYRCASSSGTTSYNEQFFGPGTRLTVL.

As regards this clonotype: A clone one base away is much larger, so this may be a read error. This rearrangement joins TRBV6-6 to TRBJ1-1; 10 bases align to TRBD1. The CDR3 is 14 amino acids. Germline CDR1 is MNHNY and CDR2 is SVGAGI (reference sequence). CDR3 region: CASSGQGVDTEALF. The CDR3 bases are TGTGCCAGCAGTGGACAGGGGGTGGACACTGAAGCTCTCTTT.

V is TRBV9 and J is TRBJ1-1, with a weak D call TRBD1 (5 bases). The length of the CDR3 is 15 residues. Germline CDR1 SGDLS, CDR2 YYNGEE. V gave up 0 bases and J gave up 0 bases, with 9 bases separating them. The CDR3 region is CASSVGGAVNTEAFF. The CDR3 DNA sequence: TGTGCCAGCAGCGTAGGAGGGGCAGTGAACACTGAAGCTTTCTTT.

The rearrangement joins TRBV6-5 to TRBJ2-3, with TRBD2 matching 10 bases. Germline CDR1 and CDR2: MNHEY and SVGAGI. The CDR3 is made up of 16 amino acids. V was pared by 10 bases and J by 1 base, with 11 bases of the junction left unmatched. The CDR3 is CATGASGGPRTDTQYF. The CDR3 DNA reads as TGTGCCACCGGGGCTAGCGGGGGACCTCGCACAGATACGCAGTATTTT.

This clonotype has at least ten counts. The chain employs TRBV20-1 and TRBJ1-1; TRBD1 agrees at 10 bases. This CDR3 contains 14 residues. Germline loops: CDR1 DFQATT, CDR2 SNEGSKA (reference sequence). J gave up 5 bases and V 1 base, and 4 bases lay outside the gene matches. CDR3 region: CSARGDRGVTEAFF. The CDR3 region has the DNA TGCAGTGCTAGAGGGGACAGGGGAGTTACTGAAGCTTTCTTT.

In its sample, this clonotype was seen a few times. This chain uses TRBV19 with TRBJ2-1; D tentatively reads TRBD1 or TRBD2 (6 bases each). Deletions cut 1 base from V and 4 bases from J, with 17 bases between. The CDR3 spans 17 residues. The germline CDR1 and CDR2 sequences are LNHDA and SQIVND (reference sequence). The CDR3: CASSIVPGAFGYNEQFF. Here the CDR3 DNA reads TGTGCCAGTAGTATAGTTCCGGGGGCGTTTGGTTACAATGAGCAGTTCTTC.

This clonotype was counted many times. This chain uses TRBV20-1 with TRBJ2-3; the match to TRBD1 covers 7 bases. The V gene's germline CDR1 is DFQATT and CDR2 SNEGSKA (reference sequence). There are 16 residues in the CDR3. V was pared by 0 bases and J by 1 base, with 7 bases of the junction left unmatched. The CDR3 protein is CSARDRAGQGTDTQYF. The CDR3, as DNA: TGCAGTGCTAGAGATAGGGCAGGACAGGGCACAGATACGCAGTATTTT.

This clonotype was picked up a small number of times. V and J are TRBV7-9 and TRBJ1-1; 8 bases agree with TRBD1. CDR3 size: 16 residues. V lost 5 bases and J lost 4; bases outside the gene matches: 12. CDR1 and CDR2 (germline): SEHNR, FQNEAQ (reference sequence). The CDR3 spells CASSAGTGLLTTEAFF. The CDR3 DNA sequence: TGTGCCAGCAGCGCCGGGACAGGACTCCTCACCACTGAAGCTTTCTTT.

The V and J genes are TRBV27 and TRBJ1-1, with 12 bases matching TRBD1. Germline CDR1 MNHEY, CDR2 SMNVEV (reference sequence). The CDR3 has 14 residues. The ends lost 8 bases at V and 4 bases at J; junction bases unmatched: 5. The CDR3 protein is CASGGTGGITEAFF. For the CDR3, the DNA is TGTGCCAGCGGAGGGACAGGGGGCATCACTGAAGCTTTCTTT.

In its sample, this clonotype was seen many times. V usage is TRBV7-8 and J usage is TRBJ2-1, with TRBD1 identical over 10 bases. V shed 4 bases and J 4 bases; nucleotides not matched to a gene: 7. Germline CDR1 is SGHVS and CDR2 is FQNEAQ. The CDR3 totals 16 residues. CDR3 sequence reads: CASSSAGTGVYNEQFF. In DNA, the CDR3 is TGTGCCAGCAGCTCAGCAGGGACAGGGGTTTACAATGAGCAGTTCTTC.

This clonotype was seen many times. J is TRBJ2-7 and V is TRBV6-2 or TRBV6-3; D could derive from TRBD1 or TRBD2 (5 bases each). The germline V gene has CDR1 MNHEY and CDR2 SVGEGT. Between the trimmed V and J ends, which lost 5 bases and 3 bases, there was a span of 20 bases. This CDR3 is 16 amino acids long. CDR3 sequence: CASSPWDQGLSYEQYF. As DNA, the CDR3 is TGTGCCAGCAGTCCTTGGGACCAGGGCCTCAGCTACGAGCAGTACTTC.

Only a few counts were recorded for this clonotype. The V gene is TRBV6-6, the J gene TRBJ2-5; D is uncertain. V was cut by 3 bases and J by 5 bases, with 10 bases left in between. CDR1 and CDR2 from the germline V gene are MNHNY and SVGAGI (reference sequence). The CDR3 length is 13 residues. CDR3 in DNA: TGTGCCAGCAGTTATTACGGCGATGAGACCCAGTACTTC. Translation gives CASSYYGDETQYF.